The source of this TCR beta chain is a study of cytomegalovirus exposure and HLA in healthy donors. CDR1 and CDR2 (germline): SEHNR, FQNEAQ (reference sequence). This CDR3 has 15 amino acids. V dropped 4 bases and J dropped 7; count of bases not matched to a gene: 6. The PCR made use of 60 Vbeta and 13 Jbeta primers. Produced via immunoSEQ multiplex PCR; TCRdb's table is partial and in-frame only. In the table there are approximately 79,000 clones, around 81% of which are singletons. The sequenced material came from PBMCs. The receptor was derived from a man aged 35-49 years in good health and CMV-seronegative. The chain joins TRBV7-9 to TRBJ1-6, with 8 bases that match TRBD1. CDR3: CASSSLGQENSPLHF. CDR3 coding DNA: TGTGCCAGCAGCTCCCTGGGACAGGAGAATTCACCCCTCCACTTT.